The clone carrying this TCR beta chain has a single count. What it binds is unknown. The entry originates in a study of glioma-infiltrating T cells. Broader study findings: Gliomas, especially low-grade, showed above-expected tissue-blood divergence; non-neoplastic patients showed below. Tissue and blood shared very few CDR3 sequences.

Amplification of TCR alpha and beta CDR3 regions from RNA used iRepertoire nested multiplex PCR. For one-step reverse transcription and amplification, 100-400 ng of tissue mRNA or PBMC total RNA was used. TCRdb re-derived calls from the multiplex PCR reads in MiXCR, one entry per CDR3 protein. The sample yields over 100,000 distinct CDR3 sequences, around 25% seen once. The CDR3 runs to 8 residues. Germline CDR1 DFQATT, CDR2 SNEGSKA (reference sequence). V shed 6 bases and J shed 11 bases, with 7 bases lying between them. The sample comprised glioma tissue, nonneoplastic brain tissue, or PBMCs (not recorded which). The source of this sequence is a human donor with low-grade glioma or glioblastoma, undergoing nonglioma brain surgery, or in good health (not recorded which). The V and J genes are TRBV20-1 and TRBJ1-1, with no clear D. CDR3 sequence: CSAPRAFF. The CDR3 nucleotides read TGCAGTGCCCCCCGGGCTTTCTTT.